Included here is one T cell receptor beta chain sequence, with context. These data belong to a study of Ad26.COV2.S vaccination and SARS-CoV-2 variants. This CDR3 has 15 amino acids. V was trimmed by 4 bases and J by 0 bases, leaving 10 bases between them. The germline CDR1 and CDR2 sequences are SGHRS and YFSETQ. Treatment given: roughly 18 received Ad26.COV2.S at low or high dose, single or two shots; about 5 received placebo; per-sample allocation not given. Sampling was done on day 63 after the first vaccine or placebo injection. Repertoires were generated with immunoSEQ multiplex PCR, while TCRdb's copy carries only in-frame clones and drops some. The table records fewer than 400,000 clones, approximately 90% of them present only once.

The rearrangement links TRBV5-1 to TRBJ1-4, with unresolved D. This TCR came from a person between 18 and 65 years old who received the Ad26.COV2.S COVID-19 vaccine or a placebo. The material sequenced was peripheral blood, taken in a trial of Ad26.COV2.S vaccine versus placebo. The chain's CDR3 is CASSLDPATNEKLFF. The CDR3 DNA is TGCGCCAGCAGCCTAGACCCCGCAACTAATGAAAAACTGTTTTTT.